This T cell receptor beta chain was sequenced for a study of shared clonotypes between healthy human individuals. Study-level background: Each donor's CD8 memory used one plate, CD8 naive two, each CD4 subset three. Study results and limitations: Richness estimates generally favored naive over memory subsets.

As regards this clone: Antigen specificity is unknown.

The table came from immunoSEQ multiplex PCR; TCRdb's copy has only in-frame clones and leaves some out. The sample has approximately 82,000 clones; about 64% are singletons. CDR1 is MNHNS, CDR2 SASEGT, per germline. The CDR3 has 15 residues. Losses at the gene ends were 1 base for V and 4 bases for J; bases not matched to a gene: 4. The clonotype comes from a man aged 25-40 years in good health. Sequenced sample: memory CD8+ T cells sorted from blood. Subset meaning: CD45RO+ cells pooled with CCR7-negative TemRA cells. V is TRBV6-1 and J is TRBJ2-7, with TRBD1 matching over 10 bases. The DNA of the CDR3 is TGTGCCAGCAGTGAAGTCCCGGACAGGGGGTACGAGCAGTACTTC. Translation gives CASSEVPDRGYEQYF.